What follows are 17 T cell receptor beta chains derived from one specimen sequenced in a study of cytomegalovirus exposure and HLA in healthy donors. The study ran its PCR with 60 Vbeta and 13 Jbeta primers. Generated by immunoSEQ multiplex PCR, the TCRdb table keeps only in-frame clones and is missing some. The sample lists some 120,000 clones, about 70% seen once, with roughly 8.7% in the top ten. The sequenced material came from PBMCs. All receptors derive from a man under 40 in good health and CMV-seropositive.

The chain uses TRBV5-1 and TRBJ2-7; 7 nucleotides line up with TRBD1. Germline CDR1 SGHRS, CDR2 YFSETQ. The CDR3 covers 19 residues. V was pared by 6 bases and J by 2 bases, with 23 bases of the junction left unmatched. CDR3 protein: CASNFRGRAPRRIPYEQYV. CDR3 nucleotides: TGCGCCAGCAATTTTAGGGGGCGGGCGCCTAGAAGGATTCCCTACGAGCAGTACGTC.

This clone was seen a few times. CDR3 sequence: CATAKGGGQPQHF. In nucleotides, the CDR3 is TGTGCCACCGCGAAGGGGGGGGGTCAGCCCCAGCATTTT. J is TRBJ1-5 and V is TRBV19, with a possible D match to TRBD1 (6 bases). The CDR3 contains 13 residues. The germline gives CDR1 LNHDA, CDR2 SQIVND (reference sequence). The germline V and J ends were trimmed by 10 bases and 6 bases, with 16 bases remaining between them.

The rearrangement uses TRBV4-2 and TRBJ2-7, with D possibly being TRBD1 (6 bases). Deletions cut 3 bases from V and 3 bases from J, with 9 bases between. CDR1 LGHNA and CDR2 YNFKEQ come from the germline V gene. The CDR3 consists of 13 residues. The CDR3 DNA follows: TGTGCCAGCAGCCACGAGGGGGACTACGAGCAGTACTTC. This sequence encodes CASSHEGDYEQYF.

The CDR3 protein is CASSSPTGLYTEAFF. CDR3 nucleotide sequence: TGTGCCAGCAGTTCGCCGACAGGTCTGTACACTGAAGCTTTCTTT. The chain uses TRBV27 and TRBJ1-1; perhaps TRBD1 as D (6 bases). The V end was cut by 4 bases, the J end by 3 bases, with 15 bases between. There are 15 residues in the CDR3. The germline V gene encodes CDR1 MNHEY and CDR2 SMNVEV (reference sequence).

In this sample, this clone turned up a few times. The chain links TRBV9 to TRBJ2-3; no definite D call. The CDR3 is 12 residues long. From germline, CDR1 is SGDLS and CDR2 YYNGEE. V lost 4 bases to trimming and J lost 6 bases, with 9 bases between them. The CDR3 reads CASSLATDTQYF. The CDR3 bases are TGTGCCAGCAGCTTGGCCACGGATACGCAGTATTTT. The full variable domain, with the rest looked up from reference TRBV9 and TRBJ2-3, is DSGVTQTPKHLITATGQRVTLRCSPRSGDLSVYWYQQSLDQGLQFLIQYYNGEERAKGNILERFSAQQFPDLHSELNLSSLELGDSALYFCASSLATDTQYFGPGTRLTVL.

V is TRBV28 and J is TRBJ1-4; maybe TRBD1 (6 bases). V lost 5 bases and J lost 8, with 18 bases in between. CDR3 length equals 15 residues. Germline assignment: CDR1 MDHEN and CDR2 SYDVKM. CDR3 residues: CASSPLTGRHEKLFF. In DNA, the CDR3 is TGTGCCAGCAGTCCTCTGACAGGCAGGCACGAAAAACTGTTTTTT.

V gene TRBV28 combines with J gene TRBJ1-1; the D is unclear. V was cut by 8 bases and J by 3 bases, with 10 bases left in between. CDR3 size: 12 residues. Germline loops: CDR1 MDHEN, CDR2 SYDVKM. Here the CDR3 DNA reads TGTGCCAGCTTCGGTTCCCACACTGAAGCTTTCTTT. This codes for CASFGSHTEAFF. Using reference TRBV28 and TRBJ1-1 for the parts outside the CDR3, the full variable domain is DVKVTQSSRYLVKRTGEKVFLECVQDMDHENMFWYRQDPGLGLRLIYFSYDVKMKEKGDIPEGYSVSREKKERFSLILESASTNQTSMYLCASFGSHTEAFFGQGTRLTVV.

This chain links TRBV7-9 with TRBJ2-3; maybe TRBD2 (5 bases). From germline, CDR1 is SEHNR and CDR2 FQNEAQ (reference sequence). V lost 5 bases, J lost 5 bases, and 17 bases lay in between. CDR3 size: 15 residues. Written as DNA, the CDR3 is TGTGCCAGCAGCATCAAGAGCGGCCCGGGAGATACGCAGTATTTT. Its protein product is CASSIKSGPGDTQYF. Using reference TRBV7-9 and TRBJ2-3 for the parts outside the CDR3, the full variable domain is DTGVSQNPRHKITKRGQNVTFRCDPISEHNRLYWYRQTLGQGPEFLTYFQNEAQLEKSRLLSDRFSAERPKGSFSTLEIQRTEQGDSAMYLCASSIKSGPGDTQYFGPGTRLTVL.

This chain uses TRBV19 with TRBJ2-3; D may be TRBD2 (7 bases). V was clipped by 0 bases and J by 0 bases, with 10 bases between them. Germline values: CDR1 LNHDA, CDR2 SQIVND (reference sequence). This CDR3 is 16 amino acids long. The CDR3 sequence is CASSIDRGGSTDTQYF. The CDR3 nucleotides are TGTGCCAGTAGTATAGATAGGGGGGGGAGCACAGATACGCAGTATTTT.

The chain couples TRBV5-1 to TRBJ2-7; D might be TRBD2 (7 bases). CDR1 is SGHRS and CDR2 is YFSETQ in the germline V gene. This CDR3 region has 15 residues. Trimming took 1 base from V and 4 from J, leaving 15 bases between them. CDR3 loop: CASSLKEGGGYEQYF. In DNA, the CDR3 is TGCGCCAGCAGCTTGAAGGAGGGGGGAGGGTACGAGCAGTACTTC.

V is TRBV7-4 and J is TRBJ1-2, with 8 bases lining up with TRBD1. This CDR3 contains 15 residues. CDR1 is SGHVT and CDR2 is SQSDAQ in the germline V gene. Trimming took 5 bases from V and 7 from J; bases not matched to a gene: 12. CDR3 sequence reads: CASSPRDDRGSGYTF. The DNA of the CDR3 is TGTGCCAGCAGCCCACGAGACGACAGGGGCTCTGGCTACACCTTC.

Only a few counts were recorded for this clone. The genes are TRBV23-1 and TRBJ2-7; D is uncertain. TRBV23-1 has ORF status, its function being uncertain. The CDR3 contains 15 residues. V was clipped by 3 bases and J by 0 bases, with 12 bases between them. The CDR3 DNA reads TGCGCCAGCAGTCACCGAGCGAGGAGCTCCTACGAGCAGTACGTC. Translating gives CASSHRARSSYEQYV.

This chain connects TRBV10-2 to TRBJ2-5, with TRBD1 matching over 9 bases. The J call may be faulty, since TRBJ2-7 better matches the DNA end. Germline V gene data show CDR1 as WSHSY and CDR2 as SAAADI. CDR3 size: 14 residues. CDR3 residues: CASSPGTGMNEQYF. The CDR3 DNA reads as TGCGCCAGCAGCCCCGGGACAGGGATGAACGAGCAGTACTTC.

The V and J genes are TRBV5-5 and TRBJ1-3; the D gene is possibly TRBD1 (5 bases). This CDR3 has 17 residues. V was clipped by 3 bases and J by 1 base, with 17 bases between them. In germline, CDR1 is SGHKS, CDR2 YYEKEE (reference sequence). This CDR3 is CASSSSWGVDSGNTIYF. DNA for the CDR3: TGTGCCAGCAGCTCCTCCTGGGGGGTCGATTCTGGAAACACCATATATTTT.

A note on this clone: This sample also contains other DNA sequences that code for the same CDR3. The J gene is TRBJ1-2, the V gene TRBV9, with D possibly matching TRBD1 (6 bases). Deletions cut 2 bases from V and 8 bases from J, with 13 bases between. The CDR3 covers 13 residues. From germline, CDR1 is SGDLS and CDR2 YYNGEE. The chain's CDR3 is CASSVSQGQGYTF. The CDR3 nucleotides are TGTGCCAGCAGCGTCAGTCAGGGGCAAGGCTACACCTTC.

In regard to this clone: A junction end diverges from the germline sequence, so it may reflect a read error. Other DNA sequences in the same sample also yield this CDR3. V and J are TRBV25-1 and TRBJ1-5; 7 bases match TRBD1. The CDR3 is made up of 14 amino acids. Germline CDR1 MGHDK, CDR2 SYGVNS. The CDR3 nucleotides are TGTGCCAGCAGTCAGACAGGGCTCAATCAGCCCCAGCATTTC. Encoded protein: CASSQTGLNQPQHF.

The chain combines TRBV10-3 with TRBJ1-3; 9 bases line up with TRBD1. Germline trimming cut 7 bases from V and 7 bases from J; bases unmatched to any gene: 8. In germline, CDR1 is ENHRY, CDR2 SYGVKD. The CDR3 runs 14 residues. The CDR3 here is CAITDRDRANTIYF. Here the CDR3 DNA reads TGTGCCATCACTGACCGGGACAGGGCGAACACCATATATTTT.